These 31 T cell receptor beta chains were all obtained from the same sample, sequenced in a study of shared clonotypes between healthy human individuals. Measured with immunoSEQ multiplex PCR; TCRdb has only the in-frame clones, and not every one. Of about 600,000 clones listed, approximately 97% are singletons. Sample: naive CD4+ T cells sorted from blood. Subset described: CD45RA+ positively selected. These receptors came from a woman aged 25 to 39 in good health.

The chain employs TRBV7-9 and TRBJ1-1; D is possibly TRBD1 (5 bases). This CDR3 is 17 amino acids long. V was cut by 6 bases and J by 4 bases, with 24 bases left in between. Germline loops: CDR1 SEHNR, CDR2 FQNEAQ (reference sequence). CDR3 amino acids: CASRHKPGLRGATEAFF. For the CDR3, the DNA is TGTGCCAGCAGACATAAACCGGGACTCAGAGGCGCCACTGAAGCTTTCTTT.

V and J are TRBV19 and TRBJ2-5; TRBD1 agrees at 7 bases. Germline-derived CDR1 and CDR2 are LNHDA and SQIVND (reference sequence). This CDR3 is 14 amino acids long. J lost 4 bases, V lost 6 bases, and 8 bases had no gene match. The CDR3 is CASRDRKDSETQYF. DNA of the CDR3: TGTGCCAGTAGGGACAGGAAGGACTCAGAGACCCAGTACTTC.

V gene TRBV4-1 combines with J gene TRBJ2-7; D unresolved. This CDR3 has 16 residues. Trimming cost V 5 bases and J 1 base, with 18 bases left between them. Per germline, CDR1 MGHRA and CDR2 YSYEKL. The CDR3 sequence is CASSKATVSPSYEQYF. Here the CDR3 DNA reads TGCGCCAGCAGCAAAGCTACAGTGTCTCCATCCTACGAGCAGTACTTC.

The count of this clone is one. In DNA form, the CDR3 reads TGTGCCAGCAGCTTAGCGGACGTGGGACTGAGCACAGATACGCAGTATTTT. It codes for CASSLADVGLSTDTQYF. J is TRBJ2-3 and V is TRBV7-9; D might be TRBD2 (6 bases). V was clipped by 0 bases and J by 0 bases, with 13 bases between them. CDR3 length: 17 amino acids. CDR1 and CDR2 from the germline V gene are SEHNR and FQNEAQ (reference sequence).

This clone was recorded only once. This CDR3 is also generated by other DNA sequences in the sample. This sequence joins TRBV5-1 and TRBJ2-3; D perhaps matches TRBD2 (5 bases). The V gene's germline CDR1 is SGHRS and CDR2 YFSETQ. This CDR3 region has 15 residues. Trimming shortened V by 0 bases and J by 0 bases, and 8 bases separated the two germline ends. The DNA of the CDR3 is TGCGCCAGCAGCTTGGATGGAGGAAGCACAGATACGCAGTATTTT. It specifies CASSLDGGSTDTQYF. Full variable domain (rest looked up from reference TRBV5-1 and TRBJ2-3): KAGVTQTPRYLIKTRGQQVTLSCSPISGHRSVSWYQQTPGQGLQFLFEYFSETQRNKGNFPGRFSGRQFSNSRSEMNVSTLELGDSALYLCASSLDGGSTDTQYFGPGTRLTVL.

As concerns this clone: This sample also contains other DNA sequences that code for the same CDR3. The rearrangement links TRBV15 to TRBJ2-7; D unclear. There are 13 residues in the CDR3. Germline V CDR1 and CDR2: LNHNV, YYDKDF (reference sequence). Trimming took 0 bases from V and 6 from J, leaving 9 bases between them. The CDR3 DNA is TGTGCCACCAGCAGAGATTGGGAAGGCGAGCAGTACTTC. This translates into CATSRDWEGEQYF.

V usage is TRBV18 and J usage is TRBJ2-2; possibly TRBD1 for D (6 bases). CDR1 is KGHSH, CDR2 LQKENI, per germline. The CDR3 is 14 amino acids. The V and J ends lost 6 bases and 5 bases respectively, with 13 bases between them. In DNA form, the CDR3 reads TGTGCCAGCTCGAACATTACAGGGACCGGGGAGCTGTTTTTT. Residues: CASSNITGTGELFF.

J is TRBJ2-5 and V is TRBV7-8, with D uncertain. The V end was cut by 1 base, the J end by 4 bases, with 10 bases between. This CDR3 region has 14 residues. CDR1 and CDR2 from the germline V gene are SGHVS and FQNEAQ. The CDR3 protein is CASSLGTGPETQYF. The CDR3 coding sequence is TGTGCCAGCAGCTTAGGAACCGGCCCAGAGACCCAGTACTTC.

V gene TRBV19 combines with J gene TRBJ1-5; no reliable D call. Germline CDR1 LNHDA, CDR2 SQIVND (reference sequence). The CDR3 loop spans 13 amino acids. The germline V and J ends were trimmed by 4 bases and 4 bases, with 8 bases remaining between them. CDR3 coding DNA: TGTGCCAGTAGTAGGGTTCTGAATCAGCCCCAGCATTTT. Protein: CASSRVLNQPQHF.

This clone was seen a handful of times. The chain joins TRBV6-6 to TRBJ2-6, with D hard to call. This CDR3 is built from 15 residues. The V gene lost 2 bases and the J gene lost 1 base, with 6 bases spanning the gap. Germline CDR1 MNHNY, CDR2 SVGAGI (reference sequence). The CDR3 loop reads CASSYRVSGANVLTF. In nucleotides, the CDR3 is TGTGCCAGCAGTTACAGGGTTTCTGGGGCCAACGTCCTGACTTTC.

The chain has TRBV27 and TRBJ2-1; D may be TRBD1 (6 bases). V was trimmed by 4 bases and J by 5 bases, leaving 18 bases between them. The CDR3 has 16 residues. CDR1 is MNHEY and CDR2 is SMNVEV in the germline V gene (reference sequence). The CDR3 coding sequence is TGTGCCAGCAGTTCTCTACCGGGACACCCCGACAATGAGCAGTTCTTC. Translating it yields CASSSLPGHPDNEQFF.

The J gene is TRBJ2-1, the V gene TRBV5-8; weak D call: TRBD1 (6 bases). Trimming cost V 1 base and J 10 bases, with 15 bases left between them. Germline V gene lookup returns CDR1 SGHTS and CDR2 YDEGEE. CDR3 length: 14 residues. The CDR3: CASSLYTGTQEQFF. CDR3 bases: TGTGCCAGCAGCTTGTATACAGGGACGCAAGAGCAGTTCTTC. The whole variable domain, remainder taken from reference TRBV5-8 and TRBJ2-1, is EAGVTQSPTHLIKTRGQQATLRCSPISGHTSVYWYQQALGLGLQFLLWYDEGEERNRGNFPPRFSGRQFPNYSSELNVNALELEDSALYLCASSLYTGTQEQFFGPGTRLTVL.

This chain uses TRBV7-9 with TRBJ1-2; D is unclear. Trimming removed 1 base from V and 4 bases from J, with 10 bases in between. CDR1 SEHNR and CDR2 FQNEAQ come from the germline V gene (reference sequence). The CDR3 length is 14 residues. The CDR3 region has the DNA TGTGCCAGCAGCTTAGAGTGGGGAGGCTATGGCTACACCTTC. It codes for CASSLEWGGYGYTF.

This rearrangement joins TRBV6-5 to TRBJ1-4; D is possibly TRBD1 (5 bases). CDR3 length equals 13 residues. The germline V gene encodes CDR1 MNHEY and CDR2 SVGAGI. Trimming removed 2 bases at V and 6 bases at J, with 7 bases between. CDR3 nucleotides: TGTGCCAGCAGTTACCCAGGGTATGAAAAACTGTTTTTT. It translates to CASSYPGYEKLFF.

This clone was recorded once. The rearrangement uses TRBV7-3 and TRBJ2-5, with D perhaps matching TRBD1 (5 bases). Germline V lookup: CDR1 SGHTA, CDR2 FQGTGA. Trimming cost V 4 bases and J 4 bases, with 10 bases left between them. The CDR3 has 13 amino acids. CDR3 in amino acids: CASSSGHGETQYF. The CDR3 DNA reads as TGTGCCAGCAGCTCTGGACACGGAGAGACCCAGTACTTC.

In the case of this clone: Different DNA sequences within this sample yield the same CDR3. The rearrangement links TRBV18 to TRBJ1-5; D is undetermined. The ends were cut back, 0 bases at V and 4 bases at J, with 1 base in the middle. The CDR3 is 12 amino acids. Looked up from germline, CDR1 is KGHSH and CDR2 is LQKENI. For the CDR3, the DNA is TGTGCCAGCTCACCACCAAATCAGCCCCAGCATTTT. Protein: CASSPPNQPQHF.

This chain links TRBV29-1 with TRBJ2-7; D unresolved. The CDR3 consists of 13 residues. Germline CDR1 reads SQVTM; CDR2 reads ANQGSEA. Trimming shortened V by 1 base and J by 6 bases, and 13 bases separated the two germline ends. Here the CDR3 DNA reads TGCAGCGTTGAAGGGTCCGACCTGTCCGAGCAGTACTTC. This gives the protein CSVEGSDLSEQYF.

Remarks on this clone: The junction differs from germline at one of its ends, possibly a read error. Written as DNA, the CDR3 is TGTGCCAGCAGGGCTAGCGGGAGGTACGGGCAGTACTTC. Translation: CASRASGRYGQYF. The genes are TRBV13 and TRBJ2-7; TRBD2 agrees at 11 bases. This CDR3 contains 13 residues. The V gene's germline CDR1 is PRHDT and CDR2 FYEKMQ (reference sequence).

The chain joins TRBV29-1 to TRBJ1-4, with D possibly TRBD1 on 6 matching bases. The CDR3 contains 14 residues. Germline assignment: CDR1 SQVTM and CDR2 ANQGSEA. V dropped 7 bases and J dropped 8 bases, with 20 bases sitting between them. The CDR3 nucleotides are TGCAGCGCCCTTCAGGGGACTTTCGGCGAAAAACTGTTTTTT. Protein product: CSALQGTFGEKLFF.

The genes are TRBV9 and TRBJ2-7; no clear D gene. This CDR3 has 15 amino acids. Germline V lookup: CDR1 SGDLS, CDR2 YYNGEE. Trimming shortened V by 0 bases and J by 0 bases, and 10 bases separated the two germline ends. CDR3 region: CASSVDAEPSYEQYF. The CDR3 region has the DNA TGTGCCAGCAGCGTAGACGCGGAGCCCTCCTACGAGCAGTACTTC. The complete variable domain, with remaining parts taken from reference TRBV9 and TRBJ2-7, reads DSGVTQTPKHLITATGQRVTLRCSPRSGDLSVYWYQQSLDQGLQFLIQYYNGEERAKGNILERFSAQQFPDLHSELNLSSLELGDSALYFCASSVDAEPSYEQYFGPGTRLTVT.

The CDR3 coding sequence is TGTGCCAGCAGTTTACGGCCAACGAATCAGCCCCAGCATTTT. Its protein is CASSLRPTNQPQHF. The chain carries TRBV28 and TRBJ1-5; D uncertain. V lost 2 bases and J 4 bases, leaving 9 bases between the germline ends. Germline-derived CDR1 and CDR2 are MDHEN and SYDVKM. This CDR3 spans 14 amino acids.

The J gene is TRBJ2-7, the V gene TRBV15, with TRBD2 identical over 10 bases. V was pared by 1 base and J by 2 bases, with 8 bases of the junction left unmatched. The CDR3 is 17 amino acids. Germline V gene sequence: CDR1 LNHNV, CDR2 YYDKDF (reference sequence). The CDR3 sequence is CATSRGYGTSVAYEQYF. The CDR3 region has the DNA TGTGCCACCAGCAGAGGATATGGGACTAGCGTGGCCTACGAGCAGTACTTC.

The V gene is TRBV13, the J gene TRBJ1-2, with 7 bases lining up with TRBD1. The length of the CDR3 is 16 residues. The junction had 13 bases not matched to a gene; V was cut back by 5 bases and J by 4 bases. Per the germline V gene, CDR1 is PRHDT and CDR2 is FYEKMQ (reference sequence). The CDR3 loop reads CASSHRRLTGIYGYTF. The CDR3 DNA follows: TGTGCCAGCAGCCACCGACGGTTGACAGGGATCTATGGCTACACCTTC.

The chain carries TRBV4-1 and TRBJ2-7; TRBD2 agrees at 15 bases. Trimming removed 3 bases from V and 0 bases from J; junction bases left unmatched: 12. This CDR3 region has 20 residues. Germline CDR1 MGHRA, CDR2 YSYEKL. CDR3 DNA sequence: TGCGCCAGCAGCCACCCCAAAGGACTAGCGGGAGGGATAAGCTCCTACGAGCAGTACTTC. Amino acid sequence: CASSHPKGLAGGISSYEQYF.

This rearrangement joins TRBV6-5 to TRBJ1-4, with D possibly being TRBD1 (6 bases). Germline V gene lookup returns CDR1 MNHEY and CDR2 SVGAGI. The germline V and J ends were trimmed by 4 bases and 0 bases, with 9 bases remaining between them. This CDR3 comprises 15 residues. CDR3 DNA sequence: TGTGCCAGCAGTTTCAGGGGTGCAACTAATGAAAAACTGTTTTTT. Its protein product is CASSFRGATNEKLFF.

The J gene is TRBJ2-3, the V gene TRBV5-8, with 12 bases matching TRBD2. V was clipped by 4 bases and J by 3 bases; unmatched bases: 6. Germline V CDR1 and CDR2: SGHTS, YDEGEE. The CDR3 covers 16 residues. In nucleotides, the CDR3 is TGTGCCAGCAGCCCGGGGACTAGCGGGTGGACAGATACGCAGTATTTT. Its translation: CASSPGTSGWTDTQYF.

The genes are TRBV9 and TRBJ2-2, with D perhaps TRBD2 (6 bases). CDR3 length equals 16 residues. V lost 4 bases and J lost 4, with 17 bases in between. CDR1 and CDR2 from the germline V gene are SGDLS and YYNGEE. CDR3 residues: CASSPHSGSSTGELFF. DNA for the CDR3: TGTGCCAGCAGCCCCCACTCCGGGAGTTCCACCGGGGAGCTGTTTTTT.

For this clone: The sample contains more than one DNA sequence encoding this CDR3. J is TRBJ1-3 and V is TRBV18; D is unclear. Germline V CDR1 and CDR2: KGHSH, LQKENI. V was clipped by 2 bases and J by 0 bases, with 5 bases between them. The CDR3 has 14 amino acids. CDR3 protein: CASSPGSSGNTIYF. The CDR3 bases are TGTGCCAGCTCACCAGGGAGCTCTGGAAACACCATATATTTT. The full variable domain, in which reference TRBV18 and TRBJ1-3 provide the parts outside the CDR3, is NAGVMQNPRHLVRRRGQEARLRCSPMKGHSHVYWYRQLPEEGLKFMVYLQKENIIDESGMPKERFSAEFPKEGPSILRIQQVVRGDSAAYFCASSPGSSGNTIYFGEGSWLTVV.

A single count supports this clone. V usage is TRBV27 and J usage is TRBJ2-7, with D hard to call. The CDR3 spans 15 residues. The germline gives CDR1 MNHEY, CDR2 SMNVEV (reference sequence). Trimming took off 2 bases at V and 3 bases at J, with 14 bases between the two ends. The CDR3, as DNA: TGTGCCAGCAGTTTAATCCCCTTCGGCGGCTACGAGCAGTACTTC. It yields the protein CASSLIPFGGYEQYF.

CDR3 DNA: TGTGCCAGCAGCCCCCTTGAGGTAGCGGGGGTAGGAGAGCAGTACTTC. Encoded protein: CASSPLEVAGVGEQYF. The rearrangement joins TRBV2 to TRBJ2-7, with TRBD2 matching 9 bases. CDR1 and CDR2 from the germline V gene are SNHLY and FYNNEI. The CDR3 loop spans 16 amino acids. With V trimmed by 6 bases and J by 7 bases, 16 bases remained unmatched.

This clone came up a few times. The chain uses TRBV30 and TRBJ1-1; D remains ambiguous. CDR1 and CDR2 (germline): GTSNPN, SVGIG (reference sequence). The germline V and J ends were trimmed by 5 bases and 1 base, with 14 bases remaining between them. The CDR3 length is 14 residues. CDR3 nucleotides: TGTGCCTGGGTGAGACGTCAGCAGAACACTGAAGCTTTCTTT. Protein product: CAWVRRQQNTEAFF. Full variable domain (missing parts from reference TRBV30 and TRBJ1-1): SQTIHQWPATLVQPVGSPLSLECTVEGTSNPNLYWYRQAAGRGLQLLFYSVGIGQISSEVPQNLSASRPQDRQFILSSKKLLLSDSGFYLCAWVRRQQNTEAFFGQGTRLTVV.